This T cell receptor (beta chain) was retrieved from a study of Tregs in tolerant kidney transplant recipients. Notes on the study in general: The most relevant donor-specific Treg TCRbeta repertoire apparently came from expansion with activated donor B cells. Biological reproducibility was not directly addressed, but technical replication error appeared minimal.

V shed 1 base and J shed 6 bases, with 13 bases lying between them. Per the germline V gene, CDR1 is SGHTA and CDR2 is FQGNSA. The CDR3 runs to 14 residues. A note on this clone: Antigen specificity is unknown. The read falls 3 residues short of the CDR3 end, and the missing part is taken from the germline J gene.

Using immunoSEQ multiplex PCR, the repertoire was profiled, and TCRdb retains in-frame clones only, with some absent. The sample data list tens of thousands of clones. The sequence was obtained from a human donor who received a combined kidney and bone marrow transplant. The material was CD4+ T cells from blood, obtained before the transplant. This chain connects TRBV7-2 to TRBJ2-7; D may be TRBD2 (7 bases). CDR3 loop: CASSLEGGAGEQYF. The sequenced CDR3 bases are TGTGCCAGCAGCTTAGAGGGGGGGGCTGGCGAG.